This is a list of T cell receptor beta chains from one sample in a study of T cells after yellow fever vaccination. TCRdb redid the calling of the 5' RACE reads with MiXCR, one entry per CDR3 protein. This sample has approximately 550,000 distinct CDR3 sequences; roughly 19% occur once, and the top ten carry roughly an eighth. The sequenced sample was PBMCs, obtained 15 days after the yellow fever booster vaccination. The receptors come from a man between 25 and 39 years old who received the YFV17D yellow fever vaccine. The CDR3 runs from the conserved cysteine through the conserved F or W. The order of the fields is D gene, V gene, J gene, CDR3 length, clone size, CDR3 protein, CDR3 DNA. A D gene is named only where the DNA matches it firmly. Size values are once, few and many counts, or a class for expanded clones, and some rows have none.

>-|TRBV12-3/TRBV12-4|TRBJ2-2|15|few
CASSLRSGNTGELFF
TGTGCCAGCAGTTTACGTTCAGGGAACACCGGGGAGCTGTTTTTT
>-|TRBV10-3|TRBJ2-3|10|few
CAIGDDTQYF
TGTGCCATCGGGGATGATACGCAGTATTTT
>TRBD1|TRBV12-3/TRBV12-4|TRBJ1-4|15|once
CASRLGDRAGEKLFF
TGTGCCAGCAGATTAGGGGACAGGGCAGGAGAAAAACTGTTTTTT
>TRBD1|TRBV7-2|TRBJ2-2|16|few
CASSSVRDRRTGELFF
TGTGCCAGCAGCTCTGTTAGGGACAGAAGAACCGGGGAGCTGTTTTTT
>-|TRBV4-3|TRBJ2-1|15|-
CASSPIFGSDNEQFF
TGCGCCAGCAGCCCCATATTTGGGTCTGACAATGAGCAGTTCTTC
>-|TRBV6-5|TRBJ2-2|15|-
CASSYGSAYTGELFF
TGTGCCAGCAGTTACGGTTCGGCATACACCGGGGAGCTGTTTTTT
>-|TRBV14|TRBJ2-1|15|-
CASSQGTTSYNEQFF
TGTGCCAGCAGCCAAGGTACCACCTCCTACAATGAGCAGTTCTTC
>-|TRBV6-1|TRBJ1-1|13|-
CASSESLNTEAFF
TGTGCCAGCAGTGAAAGCCTTAACACTGAAGCTTTCTTT
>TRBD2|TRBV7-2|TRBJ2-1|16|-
CASSLARSGRLNEQFF
TGTGCCAGCAGCTTAGCTCGAAGCGGGAGGCTTAATGAGCAGTTCTTC
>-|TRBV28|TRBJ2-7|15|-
CASSPTVLSSYEQYF
TGTGCCAGCAGTCCCACGGTACTGAGCTCCTACGAGCAGTACTTC
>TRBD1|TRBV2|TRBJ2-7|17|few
CASGASDGTGEWGEQYF
TGTGCCAGCGGGGCCTCGGACGGGACAGGGGAATGGGGCGAGCAGTACTTC
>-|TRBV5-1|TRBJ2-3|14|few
CASSFYGSTDTQYF
TGCGCCAGCAGCTTCTACGGGAGTACAGATACGCAGTATTTT
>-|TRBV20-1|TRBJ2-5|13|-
CSASQDTQETQYF
TGCAGTGCCAGCCAGGACACTCAAGAGACCCAGTACTTC
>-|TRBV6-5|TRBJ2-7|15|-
CASSYDREASYEQYF
TGTGCCAGCAGCTATGACAGGGAGGCCTCCTACGAGCAGTACTTC
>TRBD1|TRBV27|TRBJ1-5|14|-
CASSLRGQGQPQHF
TGTGCCAGCAGTTTACGGGGACAGGGCCAGCCCCAGCATTTT
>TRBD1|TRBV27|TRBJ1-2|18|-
CASSSSEPGTEGPYGYTF
TGTGCCAGCAGTTCGAGCGAGCCGGGGACAGAAGGCCCCTATGGCTACACCTTC